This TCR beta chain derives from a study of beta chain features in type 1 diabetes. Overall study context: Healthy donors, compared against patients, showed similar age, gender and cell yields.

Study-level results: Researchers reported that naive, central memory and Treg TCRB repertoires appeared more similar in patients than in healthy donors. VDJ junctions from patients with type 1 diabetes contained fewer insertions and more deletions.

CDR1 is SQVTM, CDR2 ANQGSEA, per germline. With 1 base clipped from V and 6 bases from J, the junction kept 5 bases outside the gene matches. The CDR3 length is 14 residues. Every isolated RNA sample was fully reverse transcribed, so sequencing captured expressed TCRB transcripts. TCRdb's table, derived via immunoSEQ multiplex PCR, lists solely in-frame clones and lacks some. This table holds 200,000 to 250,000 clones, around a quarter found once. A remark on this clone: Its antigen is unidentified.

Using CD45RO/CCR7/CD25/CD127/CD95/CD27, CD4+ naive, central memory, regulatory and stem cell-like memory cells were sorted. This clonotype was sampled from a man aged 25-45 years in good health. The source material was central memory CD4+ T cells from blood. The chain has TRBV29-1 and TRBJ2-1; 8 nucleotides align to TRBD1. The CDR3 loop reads CSVEVGTGVNEQFF. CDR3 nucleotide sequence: TGCAGCGTTGAAGTGGGGACAGGAGTCAATGAGCAGTTCTTC.